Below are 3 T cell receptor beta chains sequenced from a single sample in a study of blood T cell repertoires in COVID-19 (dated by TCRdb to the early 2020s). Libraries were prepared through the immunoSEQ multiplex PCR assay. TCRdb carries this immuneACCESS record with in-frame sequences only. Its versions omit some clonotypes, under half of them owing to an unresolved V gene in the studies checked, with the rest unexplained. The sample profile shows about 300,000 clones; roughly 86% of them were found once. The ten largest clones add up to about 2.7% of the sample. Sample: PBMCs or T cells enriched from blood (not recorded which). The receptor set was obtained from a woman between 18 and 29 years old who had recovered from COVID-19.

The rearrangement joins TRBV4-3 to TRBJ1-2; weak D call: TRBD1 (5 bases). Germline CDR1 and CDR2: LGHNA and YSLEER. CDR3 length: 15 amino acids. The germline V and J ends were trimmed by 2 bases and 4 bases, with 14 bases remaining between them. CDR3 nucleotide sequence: TGCGCCAGCAGCCAAAGAACAGGCTCCAGCTATGGCTACACCTTC. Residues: CASSQRTGSSYGYTF.

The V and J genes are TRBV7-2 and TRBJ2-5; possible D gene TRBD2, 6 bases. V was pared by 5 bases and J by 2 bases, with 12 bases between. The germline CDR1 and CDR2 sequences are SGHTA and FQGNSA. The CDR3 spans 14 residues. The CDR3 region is CASSQGLIQETQYF. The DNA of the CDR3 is TGTGCCAGCAGCCAGGGACTGATTCAAGAGACCCAGTACTTC.

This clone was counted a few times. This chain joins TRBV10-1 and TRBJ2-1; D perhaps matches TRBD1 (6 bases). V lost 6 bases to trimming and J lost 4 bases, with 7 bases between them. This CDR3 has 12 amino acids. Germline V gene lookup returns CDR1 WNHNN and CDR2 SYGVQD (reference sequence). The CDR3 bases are TGCGCCAGCAGCGGACAGTACAATGAGCAGTTCTTC. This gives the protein CASSGQYNEQFF.